This T cell receptor (beta chain) was profiled in a study of T cell changes during pregnancy in multiple sclerosis. The table came from immunoSEQ multiplex PCR; TCRdb's copy has only in-frame clones and leaves some out. Here the sample spans tens of thousands of clones, roughly 88% being singletons. Trimming at V came to 5 bases and at J to 7 bases, leaving 18 bases not matched to a gene. The CDR3 runs 18 residues. The germline gives CDR1 KGHSH, CDR2 LQKENI. This chain links TRBV18 with TRBJ2-1; the match to TRBD1 covers 9 bases. The material sequenced was peripheral blood, taken in the third trimester of pregnancy. The receptor's source is a female donor in good health, enrolled as a control in a pregnancy study. The DNA for the CDR3 is TGTGCCAGCTCAGAAAAATTATACCGGGACAGGGAAAGGAATGAGCAGTTCTTC. Amino acid sequence: CASSEKLYRDRERNEQFF.